This is a list of T cell receptor beta chains from one sample in a study of blood T cells in healthy people across ages. Using its own MiXCR run on the 5' RACE reads, TCRdb lists one record per CDR3 protein. The data hold just over 800,000 distinct CDR3 sequences, with around 62% observed a single time. Sequenced material: blood. The receptors derive from a man in his thirties or forties in good health. Both conserved end residues are part of each CDR3. A D gene is named only where the DNA matches it firmly. The size entry is marked missing in some rows and otherwise reads once, few, many or a size class.

j_gene: TRBJ2-7
abundance: .
v_gene: TRBV12-3/TRBV12-4
len: 16
d_gene: TRBD2
CDR3nt: TGTGCCAGCAGCCGAAGCGGGGGTCAAGGCTCCTACGAGCAGTACTTC
CDR3aa: CASSRSGGQGSYEQYF

j_gene: TRBJ1-1
abundance: .
v_gene: TRBV6-6
len: 15
d_gene: .
CDR3nt: TGTGCCAGCAGTTCCCGGCAGGGAGGGCACACTGAAGCTTTCTTT
CDR3aa: CASSSRQGGHTEAFF

j_gene: TRBJ2-7
abundance: once
v_gene: TRBV3-1
len: 15
d_gene: .
CDR3nt: TGTGCCAGCAGCCAAGGTACAGGTTCTTACTACGAGCAGTACTTC
CDR3aa: CASSQGTGSYYEQYF

j_gene: TRBJ2-7
abundance: .
v_gene: TRBV28
len: 13
d_gene: .
CDR3nt: TGTGCCAGCGAAGGGTACATCTCCTACGAGCAGTACTTC
CDR3aa: CASEGYISYEQYF

j_gene: TRBJ1-3
abundance: .
v_gene: TRBV4-3
len: 19
d_gene: TRBD1
CDR3nt: TGCGCCAGCAGCCAAGGGACAGGCCGTAGCGGGATTTCTGGAAACACCATATATTTT
CDR3aa: CASSQGTGRSGISGNTIYF

j_gene: TRBJ2-3
abundance: .
v_gene: TRBV29-1
len: 14
d_gene: TRBD1
CDR3nt: TGCAGCGTTGGCACGACAGGGGGTGTAGATACGCAGTATTTT
CDR3aa: CSVGTTGGVDTQYF

j_gene: TRBJ2-7
abundance: .
v_gene: TRBV6-1
len: 12
d_gene: .
CDR3nt: TGTGCCACCCTATCGAGCCCCTACGAGCAGTACTTC
CDR3aa: CATLSSPYEQYF

j_gene: TRBJ2-4
abundance: .
v_gene: TRBV7-8
len: 17
d_gene: TRBD2
CDR3nt: TGTGCCAGCAGCTTAGCGACTAGCGGGGTAGCCAAAAACATTCAGTACTTC
CDR3aa: CASSLATSGVAKNIQYF

j_gene: TRBJ1-4
abundance: .
v_gene: TRBV12-3/TRBV12-4
len: 16
d_gene: TRBD1
CDR3nt: TGTGCCAGCAGTATAGCCCCGGGACAGGGGAATGAAAAACTGTTTTTT
CDR3aa: CASSIAPGQGNEKLFF

j_gene: TRBJ2-7
abundance: .
v_gene: TRBV18
len: 15
d_gene: TRBD1
CDR3nt: TGTGCCAGCTCCCCTGGGACAGGGGATGGGTACGAGCAGTACTTC
CDR3aa: CASSPGTGDGYEQYF

j_gene: TRBJ1-5
abundance: .
v_gene: TRBV5-1
len: 15
d_gene: TRBD1
CDR3nt: TGCGCCAGCAGCTTGAGGACAGGGGACAATCAGCCCCAGCATTTT
CDR3aa: CASSLRTGDNQPQHF

j_gene: TRBJ1-1
abundance: .
v_gene: TRBV7-8
len: 15
d_gene: TRBD1
CDR3nt: TGTGCCAGCAGCAAATCAGGGGGCGCGGGTACTGAAGCTTTCTTT
CDR3aa: CASSKSGGAGTEAFF

j_gene: TRBJ2-1
abundance: .
v_gene: TRBV7-3
len: 15
d_gene: .
CDR3nt: TGTGCCAGCAGCTCGGGTGTAGGCTCCTACAATGAGCAGTTCTTC
CDR3aa: CASSSGVGSYNEQFF

j_gene: TRBJ2-7
abundance: .
v_gene: TRBV29-1
len: 12
d_gene: .
CDR3nt: TGCAGCGTTGAGGGACACCCCTACGAGCAGTACTTC
CDR3aa: CSVEGHPYEQYF

j_gene: TRBJ2-3
abundance: .
v_gene: TRBV28
len: 14
d_gene: TRBD1
CDR3nt: TGTGCCAGCAGGCGGGACAGGGAGACAGATACGCAGTATTTT
CDR3aa: CASRRDRETDTQYF

j_gene: TRBJ1-5
abundance: .
v_gene: TRBV12-3/TRBV12-4
len: 13
d_gene: TRBD1
CDR3nt: TGTGCCAGCAGGGGACAGGTAAATCAGCCCCAGCATTTT
CDR3aa: CASRGQVNQPQHF

j_gene: TRBJ2-1
abundance: .
v_gene: TRBV10-3
len: 17
d_gene: .
CDR3nt: TGTGCCATCAGTGGGTGGACTTTCCACGGGCCTAACAATGAGCAGTTCTTC
CDR3aa: CAISGWTFHGPNNEQFF

j_gene: TRBJ2-3
abundance: .
v_gene: TRBV7-9
len: 15
d_gene: TRBD2
CDR3nt: TGTGCCAGCAGCTTCTTTAGCGGGGAATATGATACGCAGTATTTT
CDR3aa: CASSFFSGEYDTQYF

j_gene: TRBJ2-1
abundance: .
v_gene: TRBV10-3
len: 15
d_gene: .
CDR3nt: TGTGCCATCAGTGACCCGGGTAGCTCCTACAATGAGCAGTTCTTC
CDR3aa: CAISDPGSSYNEQFF

j_gene: TRBJ2-7
abundance: few
v_gene: TRBV25-1
len: 11
d_gene: .
CDR3nt: TGTGCCAGCACACAGGGCAACGAGCAGTACTTC
CDR3aa: CASTQGNEQYF